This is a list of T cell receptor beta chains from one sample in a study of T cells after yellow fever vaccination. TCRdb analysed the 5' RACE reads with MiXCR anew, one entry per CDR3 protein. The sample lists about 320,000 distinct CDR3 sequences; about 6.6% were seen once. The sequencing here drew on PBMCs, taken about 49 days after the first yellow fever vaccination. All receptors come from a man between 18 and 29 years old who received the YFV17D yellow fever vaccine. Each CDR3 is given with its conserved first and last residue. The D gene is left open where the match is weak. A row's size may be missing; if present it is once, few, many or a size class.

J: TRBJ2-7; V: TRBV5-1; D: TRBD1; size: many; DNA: TGCGCCAGCAGCTTGTATAGTGCTGGGACAGGTGATGGCTCCTACGAGCAGTACTTC; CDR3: CASSLYSAGTGDGSYEQYF
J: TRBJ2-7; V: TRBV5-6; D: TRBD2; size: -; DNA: TGTGCCAGCAGCCGCGGGGGGCCCTACGAGCAGTACTTC; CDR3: CASSRGGPYEQYF
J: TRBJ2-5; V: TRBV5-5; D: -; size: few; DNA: TGTGCCAGCACACTGGGTCCCAGTCAGACCCAGTACTTC; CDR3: CASTLGPSQTQYF
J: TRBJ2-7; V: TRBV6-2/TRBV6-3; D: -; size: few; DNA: TGTGCCAGCAGTTACAGCCGGGGATTTGTCTACGAGCAGTACTTC; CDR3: CASSYSRGFVYEQYF
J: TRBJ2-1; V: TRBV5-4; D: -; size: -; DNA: TGTGCCAGCAGGCATACAGGGATTCGTAACAATGAGCAGTTCTTC; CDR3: CASRHTGIRNNEQFF
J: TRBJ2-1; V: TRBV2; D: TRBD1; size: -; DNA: TGTGCCTTCTGCCCCCGGGACAGGGGTCTTGAAAGCTACAATGAGCAGTTCTTC; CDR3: CAFCPRDRGLESYNEQFF
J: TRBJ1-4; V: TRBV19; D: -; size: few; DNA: TGTGCCAGTAGAGGATTGGGTAATGAAAAACTGTTTTTT; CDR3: CASRGLGNEKLFF
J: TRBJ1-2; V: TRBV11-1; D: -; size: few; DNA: TGTGCCAGCAGCTTACTTTCGCGCGGGGGCTACACCTTC; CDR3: CASSLLSRGGYTF
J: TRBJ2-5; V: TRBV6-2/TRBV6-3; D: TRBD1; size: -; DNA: TGTGCCAGCAGTTCCCGGACAGGGGGAGATCAAGAGACCCAGTACTTC; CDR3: CASSSRTGGDQETQYF
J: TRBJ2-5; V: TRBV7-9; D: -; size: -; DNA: TGTGCCAGCAGCGTGGTCGCTCGAGAGACCCAGTACTTC; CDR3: CASSVVARETQYF
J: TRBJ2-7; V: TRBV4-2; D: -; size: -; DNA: TGTGCCAGCAGCCAAGATCTGGCCGGTAGCGGCTACTCCTACGAGCAGTACTTC; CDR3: CASSQDLAGSGYSYEQYF
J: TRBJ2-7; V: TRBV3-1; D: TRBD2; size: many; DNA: TGTGCCAGCAGCCCGGGGGGGGCCGCCTACGAGCAGTACTTC; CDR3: CASSPGGAAYEQYF
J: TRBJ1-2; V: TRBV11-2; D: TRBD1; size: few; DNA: TGTGCCAGCAGCTCGCCGGTCAGGGGGCGCCTCGGCTACTATGGCTACACCTTC; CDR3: CASSSPVRGRLGYYGYTF
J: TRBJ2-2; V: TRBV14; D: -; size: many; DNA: TGTGCCAGCAGCCCGGGGGACAACCCGTATGGGACCGGGGAGCTGTTTTTT; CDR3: CASSPGDNPYGTGELFF
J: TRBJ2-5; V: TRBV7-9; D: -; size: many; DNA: TGTGCCAGCAGCCTAGTAGCCTCTGGAGAGACCCAGTACTTC; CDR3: CASSLVASGETQYF
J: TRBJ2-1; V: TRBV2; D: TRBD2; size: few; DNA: TGTGCCAGCAGTGTGCCAGCGGGGGGGCTAGTCGACAATGAGCAGTTCTTC; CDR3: CASSVPAGGLVDNEQFF
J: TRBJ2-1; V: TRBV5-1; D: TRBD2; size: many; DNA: TGCGCCAGCAGGGCATCTGGGACTAGCGGACACAATGAGCAGTTCTTC; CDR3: CASRASGTSGHNEQFF
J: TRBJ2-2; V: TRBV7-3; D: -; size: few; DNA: TGTGCCAGCAGCTTCGGCCCCGCGAACACCGGGGAGCTGTTTTTT; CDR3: CASSFGPANTGELFF
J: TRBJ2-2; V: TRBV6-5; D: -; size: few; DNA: TGTGCCAGCAGTTACGGTACCGGGGAGCTGTTTTTT; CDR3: CASSYGTGELFF
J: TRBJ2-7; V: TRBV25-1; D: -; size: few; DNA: TGTGCCAGCACGGGTGGACAGAAGACACCGTTCTCCTACGAGCAGTACTTC; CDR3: CASTGGQKTPFSYEQYF
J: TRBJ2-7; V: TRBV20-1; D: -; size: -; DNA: TGCAGTACTTACCCCCCGGGATACGAGCAGTACTTC; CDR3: CSTYPPGYEQYF
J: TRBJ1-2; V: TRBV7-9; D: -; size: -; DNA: TGTGCCAGCAGCTTAGGGGTCCCTAGCGGTGGCTACACCTTC; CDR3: CASSLGVPSGGYTF
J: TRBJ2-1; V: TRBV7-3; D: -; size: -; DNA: TGTGCCAGCAGCTTAGGGCACGATTCCAATGAGCAGTTCTTC; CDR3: CASSLGHDSNEQFF